This entry lists 19 T cell receptor beta chains sequenced from one sample in a study of OX40 agonist ivuxolimab in advanced cancers. Libraries were prepared by immunoSEQ multiplex PCR; TCRdb keeps only in-frame clonotypes and omits some of them. The data hold 9,500 to 15,000 clones, with about three quarters observed a single time. Sequencing was performed on CD4+ or CD8+ T cells sorted from blood, taken in a trial of the OX40 agonist ivuxolimab. The receptor set was obtained from an adult with an advanced solid tumor such as melanoma, head and neck, liver or kidney cancer.

V and J are TRBV27 and TRBJ2-7; D is unclear. The CDR3 loop spans 13 amino acids. The germline V and J ends were trimmed by 2 bases and 6 bases, with 11 bases remaining between them. The V gene's germline CDR1 is MNHEY and CDR2 SMNVEV (reference sequence). DNA for the CDR3: TGTGCCAGCAGTTTAGTGAGAACCTCCGAGCAGTACTTC. This sequence encodes CASSLVRTSEQYF.

The chain recombines TRBV9 with TRBJ2-1; 11 positions agree with TRBD2. The V gene's germline CDR1 is SGDLS and CDR2 YYNGEE. The CDR3 is made up of 15 amino acids. Trimming took 3 bases from V and 5 from J; bases not matched to a gene: 4. The CDR3 here is CASSATLAGDNEQFF. The CDR3 DNA reads TGTGCCAGCAGCGCAACACTAGCGGGGGACAATGAGCAGTTCTTC.

This clone was counted between two and nine times. The chain combines TRBV7-9 with TRBJ1-1, with D unresolved. The germline gives CDR1 SEHNR, CDR2 FQNEAQ (reference sequence). This CDR3 spans 13 amino acids. The V end was cut by 2 bases, the J end by 5 bases, with 9 bases between. DNA of the CDR3: TGTGCCAGCAGCTTACCCCACCCTACTGAAGCTTTCTTT. This translates into CASSLPHPTEAFF.

In DNA, the CDR3 is TGTGCCAGTAGTTTTACAAGTTCCCCAACTAATTCACCCCTCCACTTT. This translates into CASSFTSSPTNSPLHF. The chain has TRBV19 and TRBJ1-6; D is unresolved. Trimming removed 5 bases at V and 6 bases at J, with 17 bases between. CDR3 length: 16 amino acids. CDR1 and CDR2 from the germline V gene are LNHDA and SQIVND (reference sequence).

V usage is TRBV10-3 and J usage is TRBJ2-3; weak D call: TRBD1 (7 bases). Germline CDR1 is ENHRY and CDR2 is SYGVKD. The CDR3 is 16 residues long. Trimming shortened V by 6 bases and J by 5 bases, and 21 bases separated the two germline ends. For the CDR3, the DNA is TGTGCCATCAGATCCTTTAGGGCGCAGGGGGGAGATACGCAGTATTTT. This gives the protein CAIRSFRAQGGDTQYF.

V is TRBV27 and J is TRBJ2-3, with D possibly matching TRBD2 (5 bases). The V gene lost 3 bases and the J gene lost 2 bases, with 15 bases spanning the gap. The CDR3 loop spans 16 amino acids. Germline V gene data show CDR1 as MNHEY and CDR2 as SMNVEV (reference sequence). CDR3 region: CASSFLRVGDTDTQYF. The CDR3, as DNA: TGTGCCAGCAGTTTCCTCCGGGTGGGAGACACAGATACGCAGTATTTT.

The chain couples TRBV5-8 to TRBJ2-7, with no clear D. Germline lookup yields CDR1 SGHTS and CDR2 YDEGEE. The CDR3 is made up of 12 amino acids. Trimming cost V 4 bases and J 11 bases, with 16 bases left between them. CDR3 sequence reads: CASSPTQRKEYF. As DNA, the CDR3 is TGTGCCAGCAGCCCTACCCAACGGAAGGAGTACTTC.

CDR3 in DNA: TGTGCCAGTAGTAATCTGCTCAATGAGCAGTTCTTC. It translates to CASSNLLNEQFF. The V gene is TRBV19, the J gene TRBJ2-1; D ambiguous. V dropped 4 bases and J dropped 6 bases, with 7 bases sitting between them. There are 12 residues in the CDR3. Looked up from germline, CDR1 is LNHDA and CDR2 is SQIVND (reference sequence).

The J gene is TRBJ2-3, the V gene TRBV18, with a tentative D call TRBD2 (6 bases). Trimming shortened V by 6 bases and J by 0 bases, and 10 bases separated the two germline ends. Germline CDR1 reads KGHSH; CDR2 reads LQKENI. The CDR3 contains 14 residues. The CDR3 nucleotides are TGTGCCAGCTCGAATAGCGGAAGCACAGATACGCAGTATTTT. Its translation is CASSNSGSTDTQYF.

The rearrangement joins TRBV6-1 to TRBJ2-7, with D tentatively TRBD1 (6 bases). This CDR3 is 14 amino acids long. Germline assignment: CDR1 MNHNS and CDR2 SASEGT. Trimming left V 2 bases short and J 3 bases short, with 11 bases between. The CDR3 DNA sequence: TGTGCCAGCAGTGAATGGCAGGGGCACTACGAGCAGTACGTC. Encoded protein: CASSEWQGHYEQYV.

This sequence joins TRBV7-3 and TRBJ2-3; 8 nucleotides align to TRBD2. The CDR3 is 15 amino acids. V shed 6 bases and J 1 base; nucleotides not matched to a gene: 6. Germline-derived CDR1 and CDR2 are SGHTA and FQGTGA. CDR3 sequence reads: CASSSTSGRTDTQYF. The CDR3 coding sequence is TGTGCCAGCAGTTCTACTAGCGGTCGCACAGATACGCAGTATTTT. Together with reference TRBV7-3 and TRBJ2-3, the CDR3 gives the full variable domain: GAGVSQTPSNKVTEKGKYVELRCDPISGHTALYWYRQSLGQGPEFLIYFQGTGAADDSGLPNDRFFAVRPEGSVSTLKIQRTERGDSAVYLCASSSTSGRTDTQYFGPGTRLTVL.

CDR3 nucleotides: TGCGCCAGCAGCCAAGCGGTGGCCGGGGAGCTGTTTTTT. This codes for CASSQAVAGELFF. The V and J genes are TRBV4-3 and TRBJ2-2; D not certain. Germline CDR1 and CDR2: LGHNA and YSLEER. Trimming pared 1 base from V and 6 bases from J, leaving 6 bases between. The CDR3 totals 13 residues.

The sample holds a few counts of this clone. The rearrangement uses TRBV4-3 and TRBJ1-1, with D possibly being TRBD1 (5 bases). The CDR3 length is 15 residues. Germline CDR1 LGHNA, CDR2 YSLEER. V lost 2 bases and J lost 5, with 15 bases in between. CDR3 residues: CASSQPPNGGTEAFF. CDR3 nucleotides: TGCGCCAGCAGCCAACCCCCGAATGGGGGGACTGAAGCTTTCTTT.

V and J are TRBV9 and TRBJ2-1; 14 bases match TRBD2. The CDR3 is 19 amino acids. CDR1 and CDR2 from the germline V gene are SGDLS and YYNGEE. J gave up 0 bases and V 3 bases, and 8 bases lay outside the gene matches. The DNA for the CDR3 is TGTGCCAGCAGCGGCCTGACTAGCGGGAGGGGGGCCTCCTACAATGAGCAGTTCTTC. Translated: CASSGLTSGRGASYNEQFF.

This rearrangement joins TRBV9 to TRBJ2-2; D call uncertain. V was trimmed by 4 bases and J by 0 bases, leaving 1 base between them. Germline CDR1 is SGDLS and CDR2 is YYNGEE. CDR3 length: 12 amino acids. CDR3 in DNA: TGTGCCAGCAGCTCGAACACCGGGGAGCTGTTTTTT. The encoded protein is CASSSNTGELFF.

This chain joins TRBV27 and TRBJ2-7; D ambiguous. CDR1 MNHEY and CDR2 SMNVEV come from the germline V gene (reference sequence). V shed 3 bases and J shed 0 bases, with 9 bases lying between them. The CDR3 totals 14 residues. In DNA, the CDR3 is TGTGCCAGCAGTTTTGTCGGAAGCTCCTACGAGCAGTACTTC. It is translated as CASSFVGSSYEQYF.

The CDR3 bases are TGTGCCTGGAGCCCCCTTTCGGGCACTGAAGCTTTCTTT. Protein: CAWSPLSGTEAFF. The chain has TRBV30 and TRBJ1-1; D is ambiguous. Germline V gene lookup returns CDR1 GTSNPN and CDR2 SVGIG (reference sequence). Trimming shortened V by 3 bases and J by 4 bases, and 12 bases separated the two germline ends. The CDR3 consists of 13 residues.

The V gene is TRBV20-1, the J gene TRBJ2-1; D unclear. The CDR3 sequence is 11 residues long. Germline V gene data show CDR1 as DFQATT and CDR2 as SNEGSKA (reference sequence). Trimming left V 6 bases short and J 5 bases short, with 8 bases between. The CDR3 sequence: CSASYNNEQFF. In DNA form, the CDR3 reads TGCAGTGCGTCTTATAACAATGAGCAGTTCTTC.

This chain uses TRBV5-1 with TRBJ2-2, with 10 bases lining up with TRBD1. Trimming cost V 3 bases and J 5 bases; bases outside gene matches: 4. There are 15 residues in the CDR3. Looked up from germline, CDR1 is SGHRS and CDR2 is YFSETQ. Written as DNA, the CDR3 is TGCGCCAGCAGCTGGACAGGGGGAGATACCGGGGAGCTGTTTTTT. Its protein is CASSWTGGDTGELFF.